These 7 T cell receptor beta chains were all obtained from the same sample, sequenced in a study of blood T cell repertoires in COVID-19. The table came from immunoSEQ multiplex PCR; TCRdb's copy has only in-frame clones and leaves some out. The sample lists fewer than 150,000 clones; approximately 90% were seen once. Sequencing was performed on peripheral blood. These TCRs come from a woman aged 35 to 49 with acute or convalescent COVID-19.

The chain has TRBV18 and TRBJ2-1; TRBD2 agrees at 11 bases. Looked up from germline, CDR1 is KGHSH and CDR2 is LQKENI. V gave up 3 bases and J gave up 9 bases; unmatched junction bases: 10. The CDR3 spans 16 residues. The CDR3 loop reads CASSPPGLAEGGEQFF. DNA for the CDR3: TGTGCCAGCTCACCGCCGGGACTAGCGGAGGGGGGTGAGCAGTTCTTC.

This clone was detected once. V usage is TRBV10-3 and J usage is TRBJ1-1; D possibly corresponds to TRBD1 (5 bases). CDR3 size: 13 residues. V lost 2 bases and J lost 5, with 9 bases in between. CDR1 and CDR2 from the germline V gene are ENHRY and SYGVKD. CDR3 bases: TGTGCCATCAGTGAGATACGGGGGACTGAAGCTTTCTTT. The encoded protein is CAISEIRGTEAFF.

V usage is TRBV2 and J usage is TRBJ1-1; no reliable D call. The CDR3 has 13 residues. Trimming removed 7 bases at V and 0 bases at J, with 9 bases between. Germline CDR1 SNHLY, CDR2 FYNNEI. The CDR3 bases are TGTGCCAGCATTTGGCAAGTGAACACTGAAGCTTTCTTT. It codes for CASIWQVNTEAFF. The entire variable domain, with the rest obtained from reference TRBV2 and TRBJ1-1, is as follows: EPEVTQTPSHQVTQMGQEVILRCVPISNHLYFYWYRQILGQKVEFLVSFYNNEISEKSEIFDDQFSVERPDGSNFTLKIRSTKLEDSAMYFCASIWQVNTEAFFGQGTRLTVV.

The CDR3 DNA sequence: TGTGCCAGCAGCTTAAATCGGGACAGCCACACTGAAGCTTTCTTT. It yields the protein CASSLNRDSHTEAFF. The chain employs TRBV7-3 and TRBJ1-1, with 7 positions matching TRBD1. This CDR3 has 15 amino acids. With 1 base clipped from V and 3 bases from J, the junction kept 5 bases outside the gene matches. Germline V gives CDR1 SGHTA, CDR2 FQGTGA.

The chain combines TRBV3-1 (or the pseudogene TRBV3-2) with TRBJ1-4; D uncertain. Germline-derived CDR1 and CDR2 are LGHDT and YNNKEL (reference sequence). With 4 bases removed from V and 4 bases from J, the gap between germline ends came to 19 bases. This CDR3 is 17 amino acids long. CDR3 loop: CASSPPRTVAFNEKLFF. The CDR3 DNA follows: TGTGCCAGCAGCCCCCCCCGGACTGTAGCCTTTAATGAAAAACTGTTTTTT.

The CDR3 reads CARSSGNTIYF. Written as DNA, the CDR3 is TGTGCGAGGTCCTCTGGAAACACCATATATTTT. The chain has TRBV30 and TRBJ1-3; D not resolved. Germline loops: CDR1 GTSNPN, CDR2 SVGIG (reference sequence). The CDR3 has 11 residues. Full variable domain (outside the CDR3, taken from reference TRBV30 and TRBJ1-3): SQTIHQWPATLVQPVGSPLSLECTVEGTSNPNLYWYRQAAGRGLQLLFYSVGIGQISSEVPQNLSASRPQDRQFILSSKKLLLSDSGFYLCARSSGNTIYFGEGSWLTVV.

This chain connects TRBV7-2 to TRBJ2-7; TRBD1 matches 10 bases. V shed 6 bases and J 5 bases; nucleotides not matched to a gene: 13. This CDR3 comprises 16 residues. CDR1 and CDR2 from the germline V gene are SGHTA and FQGNSA. The CDR3 DNA reads TGTGCCAGCAGTCTTTCCGGGACAGGGGCTTTAAACGAGCAGTACTTC. It codes for CASSLSGTGALNEQYF.